This T cell receptor beta chain was observed in a study of shared clonotypes between healthy human individuals. Study-wide results and caveats: Depth of sequencing was expected to influence donor clonotype sharing. Some clonotypes were shared by all four sorted-subset donors, while others were not shared. The non-shared ones had lower generation probabilities than the shared ones.

Germline CDR1 and CDR2: SEHNR and FQNEAQ (reference sequence). Trimming took off 4 bases at V and 2 bases at J, with 11 bases between the two ends. The CDR3 runs 14 residues. Cells designated naive CD8 were CD45RO-negative and were positively selected for CCR7, with terminally differentiated effector memory CD45RA+ cells excluded. On this clone: Antigen unknown.

Assay used: immunoSEQ multiplex PCR; TCRdb lists only in-frame clones, some missing. The profile covers roughly 1,800,000 clones, with just under 95% appearing a single time and more than 0.9% taken by the ten largest. V is TRBV7-9 and J is TRBJ2-5, with D perhaps TRBD1 (5 bases). The source is a man younger than 30 in good health. The sample consisted of naive CD8+ T cells sorted from blood. CDR3 sequence reads: CASSSLTAQETQYF. The CDR3 region has the DNA TGTGCCAGCAGCTCTTTGACAGCGCAAGAGACCCAGTACTTC.